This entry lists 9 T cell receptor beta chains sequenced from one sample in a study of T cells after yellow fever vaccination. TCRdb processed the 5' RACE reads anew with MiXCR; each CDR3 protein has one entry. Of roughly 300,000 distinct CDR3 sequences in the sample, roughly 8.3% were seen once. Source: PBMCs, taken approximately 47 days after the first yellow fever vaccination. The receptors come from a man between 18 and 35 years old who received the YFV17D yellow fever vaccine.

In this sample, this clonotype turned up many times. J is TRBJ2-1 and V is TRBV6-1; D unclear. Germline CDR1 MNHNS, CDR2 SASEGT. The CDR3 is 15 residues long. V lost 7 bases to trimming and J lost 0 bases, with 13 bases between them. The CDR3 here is CASISDRSSYNEQFF. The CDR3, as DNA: TGTGCCAGCATCTCCGACCGGAGCTCCTACAATGAGCAGTTCTTC.

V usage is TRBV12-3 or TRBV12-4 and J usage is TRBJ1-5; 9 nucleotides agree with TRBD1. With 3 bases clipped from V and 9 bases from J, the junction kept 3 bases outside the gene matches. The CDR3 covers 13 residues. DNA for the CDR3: TGTGCCAGCAGTTTGGGACAGGGCGGGCCCCAGCATTTT. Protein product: CASSLGQGGPQHF.

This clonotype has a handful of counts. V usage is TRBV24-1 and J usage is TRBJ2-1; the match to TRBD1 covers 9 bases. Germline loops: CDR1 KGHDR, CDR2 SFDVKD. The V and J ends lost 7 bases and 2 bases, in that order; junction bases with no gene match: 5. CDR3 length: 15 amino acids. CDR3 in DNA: TGTGCCACCAGCCCGGACAGGGGAACCTACAATGAGCAGTTCTTC. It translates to CATSPDRGTYNEQFF.

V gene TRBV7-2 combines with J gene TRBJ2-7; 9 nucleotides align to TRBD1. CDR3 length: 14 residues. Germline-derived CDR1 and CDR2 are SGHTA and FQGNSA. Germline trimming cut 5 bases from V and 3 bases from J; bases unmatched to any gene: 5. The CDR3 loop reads CASSARTGVYEQYF. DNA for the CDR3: TGTGCCAGCAGCGCTCGGACAGGGGTCTACGAGCAGTACTTC.

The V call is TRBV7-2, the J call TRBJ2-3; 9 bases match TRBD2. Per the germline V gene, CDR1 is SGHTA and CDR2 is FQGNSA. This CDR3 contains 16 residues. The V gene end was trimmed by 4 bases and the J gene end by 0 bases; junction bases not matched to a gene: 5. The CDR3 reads CASSYGLALSTDTQYF. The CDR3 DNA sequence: TGTGCCAGCAGCTACGGACTAGCGCTTAGCACAGATACGCAGTATTTT.

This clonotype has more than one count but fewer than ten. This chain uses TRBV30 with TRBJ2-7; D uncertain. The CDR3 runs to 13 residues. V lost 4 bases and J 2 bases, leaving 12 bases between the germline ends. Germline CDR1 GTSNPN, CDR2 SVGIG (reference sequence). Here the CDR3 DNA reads TGTGCCTGGATGGCGACTGTTACCTACGAGCAGTACTTC. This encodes CAWMATVTYEQYF.

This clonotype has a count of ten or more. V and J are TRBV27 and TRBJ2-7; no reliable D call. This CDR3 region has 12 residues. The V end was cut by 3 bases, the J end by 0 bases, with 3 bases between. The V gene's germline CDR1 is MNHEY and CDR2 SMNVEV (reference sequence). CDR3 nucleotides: TGTGCCAGCAGTTTCTTCTCCTACGAGCAGTACTTC. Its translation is CASSFFSYEQYF.

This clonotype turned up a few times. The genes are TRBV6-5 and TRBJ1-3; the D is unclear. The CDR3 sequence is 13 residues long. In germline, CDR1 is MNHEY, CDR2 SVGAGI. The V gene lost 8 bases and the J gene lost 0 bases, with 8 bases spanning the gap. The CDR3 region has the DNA TGTGCCAGCTTTGGGTACTCTGGAAACACCATATATTTT. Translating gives CASFGYSGNTIYF.

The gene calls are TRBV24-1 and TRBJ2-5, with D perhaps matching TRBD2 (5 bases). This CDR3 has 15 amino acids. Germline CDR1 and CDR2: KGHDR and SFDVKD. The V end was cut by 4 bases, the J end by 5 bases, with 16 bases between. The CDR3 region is CATSETGRGQETQYF. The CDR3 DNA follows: TGTGCCACCAGTGAAACGGGGAGAGGGCAGGAGACCCAGTACTTC.